These 24 T cell receptor beta chains originate from one sample sequenced in a study of control samples from healthy donors and cancer patients. The protocol was immunoSEQ multiplex PCR, while the TCRdb copy is restricted to in-frame clones and leaves out a portion. The table has some 160,000 clones, approximately 96% seen once. Specimen: blood. The receptors were gathered from a woman aged 40 to 50 in good health.

The CDR3, as DNA: TGTGCCAGCAGCGTAGCGGCAGGGGGCAACTATGGCTACACCTTC. Protein sequence: CASSVAAGGNYGYTF. The V and J genes are TRBV9 and TRBJ1-2, with TRBD1 identical over 8 bases. V shed 0 bases, J shed 2 bases, and the junction held 3 bases outside the gene matches. Looked up from germline, CDR1 is SGDLS and CDR2 is YYNGEE. CDR3 size: 15 residues.

This rearrangement joins TRBV7-2 to TRBJ2-3; the D gene is possibly TRBD2 (5 bases). This CDR3 is 13 amino acids long. Germline V gene data show CDR1 as SGHTA and CDR2 as FQGNSA. Trimming pared 1 base from V and 14 bases from J, leaving 16 bases between. The CDR3 region has the DNA TGTGCCAGCAGCTTAGGCGAGCGGCACTTAGGGTATTTT. Protein: CASSLGERHLGYF.

This chain links TRBV5-1 with TRBJ2-1; no reliable D call. CDR1 is SGHRS, CDR2 YFSETQ, per germline. V lost 2 bases and J 6 bases, leaving 9 bases between the germline ends. The CDR3 is 13 residues long. The CDR3 coding sequence is TGCGCCAGCAGCTTACGACCAAGCAATGAGCAGTTCTTC. Its protein product is CASSLRPSNEQFF. Supplemented by reference TRBV5-1 and TRBJ2-1, the full variable domain reads KAGVTQTPRYLIKTRGQQVTLSCSPISGHRSVSWYQQTPGQGLQFLFEYFSETQRNKGNFPGRFSGRQFSNSRSEMNVSTLELGDSALYLCASSLRPSNEQFFGPGTRLTVL.

The chain recombines TRBV14 with TRBJ2-3; D is undetermined. In germline, CDR1 is SGHDN, CDR2 FVKESK. The length of the CDR3 is 18 residues. V gave up 0 bases and J gave up 2 bases, with 18 bases separating them. Here the CDR3 DNA reads TGTGCCAGCAGCCAAGATAGTGCGACACGCCTTATCACAGATACGCAGTATTTT. This codes for CASSQDSATRLITDTQYF.

The chain links TRBV15 to TRBJ2-1; 8 bases fit TRBD1. V lost 9 bases, J lost 0 bases, and 4 bases stayed unmatched. CDR1 LNHNV and CDR2 YYDKDF come from the germline V gene (reference sequence). The CDR3 is made up of 14 amino acids. CDR3 nucleotides: TGTGCCACTCGACAGGGGAGCTCCTACAATGAGCAGTTCTTC. Translated: CATRQGSSYNEQFF. The entire variable domain, with the rest obtained from reference TRBV15 and TRBJ2-1, is as follows: DAMVIQNPRYQVTQFGKPVTLSCSQTLNHNVMYWYQQKSSQAPKLLFHYYDKDFNNEADTPDNFQSRRPNTSFCFLDIRSPGLGDTAMYLCATRQGSSYNEQFFGPGTRLTVL.

This sequence joins TRBV5-1 and TRBJ2-7; unclear D gene. Germline values: CDR1 SGHRS, CDR2 YFSETQ. The CDR3 is 14 amino acids. Trimming pared 2 bases from V and 0 bases from J, leaving 9 bases between. CDR3: CASSFEASSYEQYF. The CDR3 DNA reads TGCGCCAGCAGCTTCGAAGCGAGCTCCTACGAGCAGTACTTC.

A single count supports this clone. This chain joins TRBV12-3 or TRBV12-4 and TRBJ1-5; no clear D. The CDR3 extends over 13 amino acids. The V end was cut by 6 bases, the J end by 2 bases, with 8 bases between. The CDR3 nucleotides read TGTGCCAGCAGACTAGGACGCAATCAGCCCCAGCATTTT. Amino acids: CASRLGRNQPQHF.

This rearrangement joins TRBV7-8 to TRBJ1-5; D is ambiguous. Germline CDR1 SGHVS, CDR2 FQNEAQ. The V end lost 5 bases, the J end lost 4 bases, and 12 bases lay between the germline ends. CDR3 length: 14 amino acids. The CDR3 coding sequence is TGTGCCAGCAGCCCCGGTGGAGTGAATCAGCCCCAGCATTTT. It codes for CASSPGGVNQPQHF.

The J gene is TRBJ1-6, the V gene TRBV5-6; 7 bases map to TRBD1. CDR1 SGHDT and CDR2 YYEEEE come from the germline V gene. The CDR3 is 14 amino acids. The V gene end was trimmed by 4 bases and the J gene end by 8 bases; junction bases not matched to a gene: 6. CDR3 sequence reads: CASSTRDRYSPLHF. The CDR3 DNA reads TGTGCCAGCAGCACCCGGGACAGATATTCACCCCTCCACTTT.

CDR3 protein: CASRSLRGPEQYF. The DNA for the CDR3 is TGTGCCAGCCGATCACTCAGGGGTCCCGAGCAGTACTTC. This chain links TRBV18 with TRBJ2-7; a weak D match, TRBD1 (6 bases). CDR1 is KGHSH and CDR2 is LQKENI in the germline V gene. V shed 8 bases and J shed 6 bases, with 17 bases lying between them. CDR3 size: 13 residues.

The chain employs TRBV24-1 and TRBJ2-5; 10 nucleotides line up with TRBD1. The CDR3 consists of 14 residues. V was pared by 3 bases and J by 7 bases, with 4 bases of the junction left unmatched. Germline CDR1 is KGHDR and CDR2 is SFDVKD. This chain's CDR3 is CATSDGQGVATQYF. The CDR3 DNA reads TGTGCCACCAGTGATGGACAGGGGGTTGCGACCCAGTACTTC.

This sequence joins TRBV7-2 and TRBJ2-7; TRBD1 matches 9 bases. Germline V gives CDR1 SGHTA, CDR2 FQGNSA. J lost 2 bases, V lost 5 bases, and 7 bases had no gene match. The CDR3 contains 15 residues. The CDR3 DNA is TGTGCCAGCAGCCTCCAGACAGGGGGGCCCTACGAGCAGTACTTC. Translating it yields CASSLQTGGPYEQYF. Filled out from reference TRBV7-2 and TRBJ2-7, the complete variable domain reads GAGVSQSPSNKVTEKGKDVELRCDPISGHTALYWYRQSLGQGLEFLIYFQGNSAPDKSGLPSDRFSAERTGGSVSTLTIQRTQQEDSAVYLCASSLQTGGPYEQYFGPGTRLTVT.

V is TRBV25-1 and J is TRBJ1-3; D is undetermined. This CDR3 is 12 amino acids long. The V gene lost 3 bases and the J gene lost 4 bases, with 4 bases spanning the gap. The V gene's germline CDR1 is MGHDK and CDR2 SYGVNS. CDR3 DNA: TGTGCCAGCAGTGATATGGGAAACACCATATATTTT. Its translation is CASSDMGNTIYF.

The chain couples TRBV18 to TRBJ2-7; no definite D call. The CDR3 covers 17 residues. Per germline, CDR1 KGHSH and CDR2 LQKENI. The V end was cut by 5 bases, the J end by 0 bases, with 20 bases between. This CDR3 is CASSAYLSSGSSYEQYF. CDR3 nucleotide sequence: TGTGCCAGCTCAGCTTATCTTTCTTCCGGCAGCTCCTACGAGCAGTACTTC.

The gene calls are TRBV19 and TRBJ1-5, with D possibly TRBD1 on 5 matching bases. The CDR3 length is 13 residues. CDR1 LNHDA and CDR2 SQIVND come from the germline V gene (reference sequence). V shed 10 bases and J shed 2 bases, with 12 bases lying between them. Here the CDR3 DNA reads TGTGCCACTCGGGACGTCCGCAATCAGCCCCAGCATTTT. Its translation is CATRDVRNQPQHF.

The chain couples TRBV6-5 to TRBJ2-7; TRBD1 aligns across 11 bases. The germline V gene has CDR1 MNHEY and CDR2 SVGAGI. The CDR3 has 15 amino acids. V dropped 4 bases and J dropped 0; count of bases not matched to a gene: 2. The CDR3 protein is CASSSGTGGSYEQYF. In DNA form, the CDR3 reads TGTGCCAGCAGTTCCGGGACAGGGGGCTCCTACGAGCAGTACTTC.

The rearrangement joins TRBV4-2 to TRBJ1-2; 8 bases line up with TRBD1. Looked up from germline, CDR1 is LGHNA and CDR2 is YNFKEQ. The junction had 6 bases not matched to a gene; V was cut back by 2 bases and J by 4 bases. CDR3 length: 15 amino acids. CDR3 amino acids: CASSQPGQESYGYTF. The CDR3, as DNA: TGTGCCAGCAGCCAACCGGGACAGGAGAGCTATGGCTACACCTTC.

This sequence joins TRBV9 and TRBJ1-2; tentatively, D is TRBD1 (6 bases). This CDR3 contains 17 residues. V lost 0 bases and J 4 bases, leaving 19 bases between the germline ends. The germline V gene encodes CDR1 SGDLS and CDR2 YYNGEE. CDR3: CASSVEVGGGAGYGYTF. The DNA for the CDR3 is TGTGCCAGCAGCGTAGAGGTCGGGGGGGGCGCTGGCTATGGCTACACCTTC.

The rearrangement uses TRBV6-1 and TRBJ2-5, with D perhaps matching TRBD2 (5 bases). The CDR3 extends over 14 amino acids. V lost 0 bases, J lost 5 bases, and 10 bases lay in between. Germline V CDR1 and CDR2: MNHNS, SASEGT. The CDR3 here is CASSEAGVFETQYF. The CDR3 bases are TGTGCCAGCAGTGAAGCGGGAGTTTTTGAGACCCAGTACTTC.

The chain joins TRBV5-1 to TRBJ2-1, with D perhaps TRBD1 or TRBD2 (5 bases each). This CDR3 has 16 amino acids. From germline, CDR1 is SGHRS and CDR2 YFSETQ. V was trimmed by 1 base and J by 0 bases, leaving 11 bases between them. The CDR3 coding sequence is TGCGCCAGCAGCTTGCTCGGGGCAAGCTCCTACAATGAGCAGTTCTTC. This encodes CASSLLGASSYNEQFF.

V gene TRBV27 combines with J gene TRBJ1-3; D is undetermined. This CDR3 contains 13 residues. V was shortened by 2 bases and J by 2 bases, with 4 bases between the two germline ends. The germline CDR1 and CDR2 sequences are MNHEY and SMNVEV (reference sequence). The CDR3 region is CASSLGAGNTIYF. CDR3 nucleotides: TGTGCCAGCAGTTTAGGGGCTGGAAACACCATATATTTT.

Points on this clone: The junction departs from germline at one end; a sequencing error may be responsible. V usage is TRBV5-4 and J usage is TRBJ2-7; D might be TRBD2 (6 bases). Germline loops: CDR1 SGHNT, CDR2 YYREEE (reference sequence). CDR3 length: 12 amino acids. The CDR3 DNA reads TGTGCCAGCAGCTTGGACGGCGGGATGTTACACTTC. As protein: CASSLDGGMLHF.

The J gene is TRBJ2-5, the V gene TRBV7-2; the D is unclear. V lost 1 base and J lost 5, with 5 bases in between. The CDR3 loop spans 12 amino acids. Germline V gene lookup returns CDR1 SGHTA and CDR2 FQGNSA. DNA for the CDR3: TGTGCCAGCAGCTTAGGCCAGGAGACCCAGTACTTC. It translates to CASSLGQETQYF.

The V call is TRBV18, the J call TRBJ1-1; 7 bases map to TRBD1. The CDR3 extends over 13 amino acids. The V and J ends lost 6 bases and 2 bases, in that order; junction bases with no gene match: 3. Looked up from germline, CDR1 is KGHSH and CDR2 is LQKENI. This CDR3 is CASSGDRNTEAFF. The DNA for the CDR3 is TGTGCCAGCTCGGGGGACAGAAACACTGAAGCTTTCTTT.